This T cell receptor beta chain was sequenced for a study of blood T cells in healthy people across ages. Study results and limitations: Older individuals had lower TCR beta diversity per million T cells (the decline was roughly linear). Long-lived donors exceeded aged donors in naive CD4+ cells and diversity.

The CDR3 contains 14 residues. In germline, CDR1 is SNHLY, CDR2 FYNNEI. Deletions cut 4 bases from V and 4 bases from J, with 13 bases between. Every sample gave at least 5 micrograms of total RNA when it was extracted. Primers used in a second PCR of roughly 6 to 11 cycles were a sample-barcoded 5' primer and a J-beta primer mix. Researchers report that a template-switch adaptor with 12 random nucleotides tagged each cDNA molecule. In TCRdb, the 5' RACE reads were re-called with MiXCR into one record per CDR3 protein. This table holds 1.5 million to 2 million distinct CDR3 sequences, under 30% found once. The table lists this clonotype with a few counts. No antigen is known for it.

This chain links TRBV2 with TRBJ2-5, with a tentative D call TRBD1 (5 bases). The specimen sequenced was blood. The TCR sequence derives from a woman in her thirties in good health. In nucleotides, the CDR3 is TGTGCCAGCAGTGTCTGGACACCTCGAGAGACCCAGTACTTC. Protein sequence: CASSVWTPRETQYF.